The sample holds a few counts of the clone carrying this TCR beta chain. The data originate from a study of blood T cell repertoires in COVID-19. Only in-frame clones appear in the TCRdb table, and some are missing; sequencing was by immunoSEQ multiplex PCR. In the table there are tens of thousands of clones, 87% of which are singletons. The source material was peripheral blood. The sequence was collected from a man in his sixties with active COVID-19.

CDR3 protein: CASSFASGGAGTQYF. CDR3 DNA: TGTGCCAGCAGTTTTGCTAGCGGGGGGGCCGGGACCCAGTACTTC. The chain has TRBV6-5 and TRBJ2-5, with 12 bases matching TRBD2. Germline CDR1 MNHEY, CDR2 SVGAGI. The junction had 7 bases not matched to a gene; V was cut back by 4 bases and J by 7 bases. The CDR3 sequence is 15 residues long.